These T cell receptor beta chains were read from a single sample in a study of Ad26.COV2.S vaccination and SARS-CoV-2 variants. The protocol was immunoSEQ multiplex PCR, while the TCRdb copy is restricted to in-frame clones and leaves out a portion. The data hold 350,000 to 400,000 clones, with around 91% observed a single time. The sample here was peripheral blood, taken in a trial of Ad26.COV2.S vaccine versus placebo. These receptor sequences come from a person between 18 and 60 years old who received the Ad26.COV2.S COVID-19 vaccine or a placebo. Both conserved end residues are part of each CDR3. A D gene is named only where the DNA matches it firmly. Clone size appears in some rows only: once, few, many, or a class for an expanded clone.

CDR3 protein: CASSRQGGTEAFF
J gene: TRBJ1-1
D gene: TRBD1
clone size: NA
CDR3 length: 13
V gene: TRBV14

CDR3 protein: CASSPMDRGTYNEQFF
J gene: TRBJ2-1
D gene: TRBD1
clone size: once
CDR3 length: 16
V gene: TRBV28

CDR3 protein: CASSLSGTNSYNEQFF
J gene: TRBJ2-1
D gene: TRBD2
clone size: NA
CDR3 length: 16
V gene: TRBV5-1

CDR3 protein: CASSLVGTASYEQYF
J gene: TRBJ2-7
D gene: TRBD1
clone size: once
CDR3 length: 15
V gene: TRBV7-8

CDR3 protein: CASSPRARDYNEQFF
J gene: TRBJ2-1
D gene: NA
clone size: NA
CDR3 length: 15
V gene: TRBV5-6

CDR3 protein: CASSSGRDTYGETQYF
J gene: TRBJ2-5
D gene: NA
clone size: NA
CDR3 length: 16
V gene: TRBV9

CDR3 protein: CASSSQTGRNEQFF
J gene: TRBJ2-1
D gene: NA
clone size: NA
CDR3 length: 14
V gene: TRBV4-2

CDR3 protein: CASSLKGDTEAFF
J gene: TRBJ1-1
D gene: NA
clone size: NA
CDR3 length: 13
V gene: TRBV7-2

CDR3 protein: CASGLTGGAGEAFF
J gene: TRBJ1-1
D gene: TRBD1
clone size: NA
CDR3 length: 14
V gene: TRBV5-1

CDR3 protein: CASSLMSGLADPKETQYF
J gene: TRBJ2-5
D gene: TRBD2
clone size: NA
CDR3 length: 18
V gene: TRBV5-6

CDR3 protein: CASRRSGRTYNEQFF
J gene: TRBJ2-1
D gene: TRBD2
clone size: NA
CDR3 length: 15
V gene: TRBV6-5

CDR3 protein: CATSDTSGAYNEQFF
J gene: TRBJ2-1
D gene: TRBD2
clone size: NA
CDR3 length: 15
V gene: TRBV24-1

CDR3 protein: CASSRGLSWEQFF
J gene: TRBJ2-1
D gene: NA
clone size: NA
CDR3 length: 13
V gene: TRBV3-1/TRBV3-2

CDR3 protein: CASRQGASSTEAFF
J gene: TRBJ1-1
D gene: TRBD1
clone size: once
CDR3 length: 14
V gene: TRBV5-1

CDR3 protein: CASSADRTNSPLHF
J gene: TRBJ1-6
D gene: TRBD1
clone size: NA
CDR3 length: 14
V gene: TRBV7-9

CDR3 protein: CASSLIGSAQPQHF
J gene: TRBJ1-5
D gene: NA
clone size: NA
CDR3 length: 14
V gene: TRBV7-9

CDR3 protein: CASSQLSPGGGETQYF
J gene: TRBJ2-5
D gene: TRBD2
clone size: once
CDR3 length: 16
V gene: TRBV3-1/TRBV3-2

CDR3 protein: CSAPYPGGKVEAFF
J gene: TRBJ1-1
D gene: NA
clone size: NA
CDR3 length: 14
V gene: TRBV29-1

CDR3 protein: CASSIGGGSFNEQYF
J gene: TRBJ2-7
D gene: NA
clone size: NA
CDR3 length: 15
V gene: TRBV19

CDR3 protein: CASSQTQVTGELFF
J gene: TRBJ2-2
D gene: NA
clone size: NA
CDR3 length: 14
V gene: TRBV27

CDR3 protein: CATSDPGTSGSYEQFF
J gene: TRBJ2-1
D gene: TRBD2
clone size: NA
CDR3 length: 16
V gene: TRBV24-1

CDR3 protein: CSVSMNTEAFF
J gene: TRBJ1-1
D gene: NA
clone size: once
CDR3 length: 11
V gene: TRBV20-1

CDR3 protein: CASSLATGGYNEQFF
J gene: TRBJ2-1
D gene: TRBD1
clone size: NA
CDR3 length: 15
V gene: TRBV5-1